The entry below describes one T cell receptor (beta chain). Its antigen is not identified. Data came from immunoSEQ multiplex PCR; TCRdb stores just in-frame clones and leaves some out. Of about 110,000 clones in the sample, 90% were seen once. This sample was taken from a study of T cell responses to AZD1222 COVID-19 vaccine. Turning to the study itself: Second-dose groups at about 4 or about 12 weeks were pooled. Study-level points and caveats: The study identified only 6 or 7 AZD1222 recipients as seropositive at baseline. CD4 TCRs covered the whole spike, strongest at regions 160-218 and 743-854. It should be noted that donors were predominantly white British and more often female, and clonal diversity was possibly underestimated.

The V end lost 5 bases, the J end lost 2 bases, and 13 bases lay between the germline ends. CDR3 length: 14 amino acids. CDR1 and CDR2 from the germline V gene are MDHEN and SYDVKM. The sample in question was peripheral blood, obtained on day 0 of AZD1222 vaccination. The chain carries TRBV28 and TRBJ2-7, with TRBD1 as a possible D gene (6 bases). This TCR was recovered from an adult in good health. The CDR3 coding sequence is TGTGCCAGCAGTGGTCCGGGACACACCTACGAGCAGTACTTC. Its translation is CASSGPGHTYEQYF.